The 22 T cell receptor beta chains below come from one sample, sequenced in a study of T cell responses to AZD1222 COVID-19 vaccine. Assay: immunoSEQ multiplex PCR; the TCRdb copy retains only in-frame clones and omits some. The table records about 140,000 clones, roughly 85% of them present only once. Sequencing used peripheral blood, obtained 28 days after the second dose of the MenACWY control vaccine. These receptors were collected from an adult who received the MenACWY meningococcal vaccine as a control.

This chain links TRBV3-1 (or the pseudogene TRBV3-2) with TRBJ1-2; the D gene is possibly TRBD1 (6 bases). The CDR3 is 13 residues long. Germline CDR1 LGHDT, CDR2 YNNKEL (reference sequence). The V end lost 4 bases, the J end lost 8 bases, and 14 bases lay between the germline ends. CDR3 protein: CASSPSRGRGYTF. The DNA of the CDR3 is TGTGCCAGCAGCCCGAGCAGGGGTAGAGGCTACACCTTC.

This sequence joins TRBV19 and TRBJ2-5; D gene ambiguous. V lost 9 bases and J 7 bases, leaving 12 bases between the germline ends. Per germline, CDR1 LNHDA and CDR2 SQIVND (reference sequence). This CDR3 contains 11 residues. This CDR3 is CASRSARTQYF. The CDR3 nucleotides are TGTGCCAGCAGGTCAGCGCGGACCCAGTACTTC.

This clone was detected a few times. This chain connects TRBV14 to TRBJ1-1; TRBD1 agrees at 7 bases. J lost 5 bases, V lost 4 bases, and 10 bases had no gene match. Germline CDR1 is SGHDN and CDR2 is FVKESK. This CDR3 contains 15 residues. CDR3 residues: CASSLTTGSLTEAFF. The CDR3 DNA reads TGTGCCAGCAGCCTCACGACAGGGTCTCTTACTGAAGCTTTCTTT.

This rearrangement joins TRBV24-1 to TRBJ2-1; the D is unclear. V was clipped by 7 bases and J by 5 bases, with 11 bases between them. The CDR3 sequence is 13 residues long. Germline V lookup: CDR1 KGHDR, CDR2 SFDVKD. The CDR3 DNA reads TGTGCCACCAGCCGCCTACCTGACAATGAGCAGTTCTTC. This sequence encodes CATSRLPDNEQFF.

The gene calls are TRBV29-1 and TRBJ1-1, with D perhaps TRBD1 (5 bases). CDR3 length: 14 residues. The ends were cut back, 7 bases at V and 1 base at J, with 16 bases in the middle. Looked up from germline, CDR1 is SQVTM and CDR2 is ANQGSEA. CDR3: CSAAQGLGNTEAFF. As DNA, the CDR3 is TGCAGCGCAGCTCAGGGTCTCGGGAACACTGAAGCTTTCTTT.

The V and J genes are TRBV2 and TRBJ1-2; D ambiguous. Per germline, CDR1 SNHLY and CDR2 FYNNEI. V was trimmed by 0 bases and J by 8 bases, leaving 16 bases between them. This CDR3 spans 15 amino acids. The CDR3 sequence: CASSEAHISAEGYTF. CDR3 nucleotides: TGTGCCAGCAGTGAAGCGCACATCTCCGCCGAAGGCTACACCTTC.

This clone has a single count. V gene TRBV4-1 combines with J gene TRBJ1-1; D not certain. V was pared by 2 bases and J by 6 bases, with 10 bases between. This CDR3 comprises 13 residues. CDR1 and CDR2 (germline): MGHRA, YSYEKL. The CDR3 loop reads CASSQPNNAEAFF. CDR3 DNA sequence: TGCGCCAGCAGCCAACCTAACAACGCTGAAGCTTTCTTT.

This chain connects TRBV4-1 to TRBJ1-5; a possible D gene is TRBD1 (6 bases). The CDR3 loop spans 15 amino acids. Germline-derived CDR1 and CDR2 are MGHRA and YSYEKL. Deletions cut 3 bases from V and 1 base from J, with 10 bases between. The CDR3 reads CASSQGGLSNQPQHF. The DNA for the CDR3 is TGCGCCAGCAGCCAGGGGGGCTTGAGCAATCAGCCCCAGCATTTT.

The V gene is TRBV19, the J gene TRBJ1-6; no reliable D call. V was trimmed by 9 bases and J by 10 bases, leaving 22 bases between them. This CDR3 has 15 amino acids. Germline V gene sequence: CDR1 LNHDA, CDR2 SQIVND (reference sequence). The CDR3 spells CASHNPVLRTSPLHF. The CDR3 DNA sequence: TGTGCCAGCCATAATCCCGTCTTAAGAACATCACCCCTCCACTTT. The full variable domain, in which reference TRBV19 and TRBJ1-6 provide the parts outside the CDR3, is DGGITQSPKYLFRKEGQNVTLSCEQNLNHDAMYWYRQDPGQGLRLIYYSQIVNDFQKGDIAEGYSVSREKKESFPLTVTSAQKNPTAFYLCASHNPVLRTSPLHFGNGTRLTVT.

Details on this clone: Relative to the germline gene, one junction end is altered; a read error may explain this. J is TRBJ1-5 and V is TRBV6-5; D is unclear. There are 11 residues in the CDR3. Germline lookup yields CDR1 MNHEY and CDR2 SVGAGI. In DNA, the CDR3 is TGTGCCAGCAGTCTCAATGAGCCCCAGCATTTT. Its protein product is CASSLNEPQHF.

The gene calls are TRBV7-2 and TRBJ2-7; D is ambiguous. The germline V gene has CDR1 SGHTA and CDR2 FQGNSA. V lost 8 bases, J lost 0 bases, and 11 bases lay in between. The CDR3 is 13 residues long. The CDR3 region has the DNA TGTGCCAGCGGTTTCCTCATCTCCTACGAGCAGTACTTC. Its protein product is CASGFLISYEQYF.

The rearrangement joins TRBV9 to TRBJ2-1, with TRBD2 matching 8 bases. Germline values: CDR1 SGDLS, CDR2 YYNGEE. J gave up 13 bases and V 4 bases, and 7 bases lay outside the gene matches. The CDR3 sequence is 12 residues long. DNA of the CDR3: TGTGCCAGCAGCAGCGGGAGCCAGGCACAGTTCTTC. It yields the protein CASSSGSQAQFF.

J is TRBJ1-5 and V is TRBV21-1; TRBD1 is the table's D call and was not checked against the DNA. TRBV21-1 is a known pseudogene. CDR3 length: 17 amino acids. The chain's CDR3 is CASSKGTGARSNQPQHF. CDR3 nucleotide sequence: TGTGCCAGCAGCAAAGGGACAGGGGCGCGGAGCAATCAGCCCCAGCATTTT.

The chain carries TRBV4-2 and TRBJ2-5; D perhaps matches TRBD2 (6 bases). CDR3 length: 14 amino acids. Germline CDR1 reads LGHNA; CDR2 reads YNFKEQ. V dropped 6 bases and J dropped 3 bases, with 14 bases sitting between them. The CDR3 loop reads CASRKSEREETQYF. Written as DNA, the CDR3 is TGTGCCAGCAGAAAGAGCGAGCGGGAAGAGACCCAGTACTTC.

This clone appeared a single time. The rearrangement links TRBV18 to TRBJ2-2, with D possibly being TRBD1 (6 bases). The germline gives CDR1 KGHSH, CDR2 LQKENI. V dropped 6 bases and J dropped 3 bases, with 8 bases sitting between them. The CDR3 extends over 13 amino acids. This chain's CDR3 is CASSSGDTGELFF. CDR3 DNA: TGTGCCAGCTCCTCAGGGGACACCGGGGAGCTGTTTTTT.

In DNA, the CDR3 is TGTGCCAGCAGTGCGGGACGAGGCAATCAGCCCCAGCATTTT. Its protein is CASSAGRGNQPQHF. The chain carries TRBV2 and TRBJ1-5, with a possible D match to TRBD1 (5 bases). Germline V CDR1 and CDR2: SNHLY, FYNNEI. The V end was cut by 4 bases, the J end by 2 bases, with 9 bases between. The CDR3 spans 14 residues.

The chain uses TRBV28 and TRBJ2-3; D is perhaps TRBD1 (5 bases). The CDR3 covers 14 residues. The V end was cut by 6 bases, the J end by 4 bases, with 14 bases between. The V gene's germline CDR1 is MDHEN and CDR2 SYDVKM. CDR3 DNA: TGTGCCAGCAGCCGATCGGCAGGGCCAGATACGCAGTATTTT. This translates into CASSRSAGPDTQYF.

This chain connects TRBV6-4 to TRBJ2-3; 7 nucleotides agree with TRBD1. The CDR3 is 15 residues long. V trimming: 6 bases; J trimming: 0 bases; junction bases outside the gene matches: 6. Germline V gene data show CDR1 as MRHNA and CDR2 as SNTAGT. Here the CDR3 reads CASRTGAASTDTQYF. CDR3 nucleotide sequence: TGTGCCAGCAGAACAGGGGCGGCTAGCACAGATACGCAGTATTTT.

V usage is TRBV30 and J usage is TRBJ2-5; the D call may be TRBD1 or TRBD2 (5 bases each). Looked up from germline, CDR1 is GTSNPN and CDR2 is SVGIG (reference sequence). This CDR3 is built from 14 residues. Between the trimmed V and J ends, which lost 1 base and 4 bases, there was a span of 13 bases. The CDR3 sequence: CAWSEWAGTETQYF. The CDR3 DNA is TGTGCCTGGAGTGAATGGGCAGGGACAGAGACCCAGTACTTC.

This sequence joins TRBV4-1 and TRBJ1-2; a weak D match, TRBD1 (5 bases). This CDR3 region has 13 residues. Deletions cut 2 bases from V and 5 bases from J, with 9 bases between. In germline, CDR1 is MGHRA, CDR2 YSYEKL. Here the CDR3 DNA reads TGCGCCAGCAGCCAAACTCGACAGTATGGCTACACCTTC. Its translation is CASSQTRQYGYTF.

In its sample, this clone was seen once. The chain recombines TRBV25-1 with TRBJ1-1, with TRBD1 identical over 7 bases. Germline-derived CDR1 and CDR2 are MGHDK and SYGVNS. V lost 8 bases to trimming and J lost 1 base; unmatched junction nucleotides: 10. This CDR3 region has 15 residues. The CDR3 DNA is TGTGCCAGCCGGACTATCGGGACAGAGAACACTGAAGCTTTCTTT. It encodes CASRTIGTENTEAFF.

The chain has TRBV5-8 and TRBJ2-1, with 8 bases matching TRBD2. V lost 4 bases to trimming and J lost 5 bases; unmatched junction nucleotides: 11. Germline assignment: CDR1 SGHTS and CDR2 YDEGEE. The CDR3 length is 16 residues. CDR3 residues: CASSGGGGRSHNEQFF. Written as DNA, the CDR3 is TGTGCCAGCAGCGGTGGTGGCGGGAGGAGCCACAATGAGCAGTTCTTC.